One and the same sample provided the 17 T cell receptor beta chains below, sequenced in a study of cytomegalovirus exposure and HLA in healthy donors. PCR employed 60 Vbeta and 13 Jbeta primers. TCRdb's table, derived via immunoSEQ multiplex PCR, lists solely in-frame clones and lacks some. The table records approximately 180,000 clones, 70% to 80% of them present only once. Sequenced: PBMCs. The receptors shown here come from a woman aged 30 to 39 in good health and CMV-seropositive.

This clone has more than one count but fewer than ten. The rearrangement links TRBV7-9 to TRBJ2-1; 8 nucleotides match TRBD1. This CDR3 region has 15 residues. Germline CDR1 is SEHNR and CDR2 is FQNEAQ (reference sequence). V shed 5 bases and J 9 bases; nucleotides not matched to a gene: 12. In DNA form, the CDR3 reads TGTGCCAGCAGCCCCTACCCGGACAGGGAAAGTGAGCAGTTCTTC. It yields the protein CASSPYPDRESEQFF.

This chain connects TRBV9 to TRBJ2-2; the match to TRBD2 covers 9 bases. V was clipped by 4 bases and J by 6 bases; unmatched bases: 10. Per germline, CDR1 SGDLS and CDR2 YYNGEE. The CDR3 consists of 16 residues. This chain's CDR3 is CASSSRPAGGPGELFF. CDR3 nucleotide sequence: TGTGCCAGCAGCTCCCGTCCCGCGGGAGGGCCCGGGGAGCTGTTTTTT.

The chain combines TRBV5-4 with TRBJ2-6; 9 bases line up with TRBD1. The J segment lost 4 bases and the V segment lost 1 base, leaving 9 bases of the junction unmatched. The CDR3 loop spans 18 amino acids. Looked up from germline, CDR1 is SGHNT and CDR2 is YYREEE (reference sequence). The CDR3 DNA sequence: TGTGCCAGCAGCTTGTTGCCGACAGGGGGTTCAGGGGCCAACGTCCTGACTTTC. Translated: CASSLLPTGGSGANVLTF. Full variable domain (rest looked up from reference TRBV5-4 and TRBJ2-6): ETGVTQSPTHLIKTRGQQVTLRCSSQSGHNTVSWYQQALGQGPQFIFQYYREEENGRGNFPPRFSGLQFPNYSSELNVNALELDDSALYLCASSLLPTGGSGANVLTFGAGSRLTVL.

The V and J genes are TRBV27 and TRBJ2-7; 11 positions agree with TRBD1. The germline V gene encodes CDR1 MNHEY and CDR2 SMNVEV (reference sequence). There are 15 residues in the CDR3. The junction had 3 bases not matched to a gene; V was cut back by 4 bases and J by 1 base. The CDR3 loop reads CASSSGQGVSYEQYF. For the CDR3, the DNA is TGTGCCAGCAGTTCGGGACAGGGGGTTTCCTACGAGCAGTACTTC.

The J gene is TRBJ2-5, the V gene TRBV25-1; 10 nucleotides match TRBD2. The germline gives CDR1 MGHDK, CDR2 SYGVNS. This CDR3 region has 14 residues. J lost 1 base, V lost 8 bases, and 4 bases had no gene match. In nucleotides, the CDR3 is TGTGCCAGCGGATTAGCGGGAGGCCAAGAGACCCAGTACTTC. The encoded protein is CASGLAGGQETQYF.

The chain uses TRBV5-1 and TRBJ1-3; 10 positions match TRBD1. Germline CDR1 reads SGHRS; CDR2 reads YFSETQ. Trimming took 3 bases from V and 2 from J; bases not matched to a gene: 5. CDR3 size: 16 residues. As DNA, the CDR3 is TGCGCCAGCAGCTCATCCGGGACAGGGGCTGGAAACACCATATATTTT. It specifies CASSSSGTGAGNTIYF.

The J gene is TRBJ2-1, the V gene TRBV2, with D perhaps matching TRBD1 (5 bases). Germline V gives CDR1 SNHLY, CDR2 FYNNEI. The CDR3 contains 15 residues. V shed 6 bases and J shed 0 bases, with 12 bases lying between them. The CDR3 nucleotides read TGTGCCAGCAGCGAGGACAAGTACTCCTACAATGAGCAGTTCTTC. As protein: CASSEDKYSYNEQFF. Looking up the rest from reference TRBV2 and TRBJ2-1 gives the full variable domain: EPEVTQTPSHQVTQMGQEVILRCVPISNHLYFYWYRQILGQKVEFLVSFYNNEISEKSEIFDDQFSVERPDGSNFTLKIRSTKLEDSAMYFCASSEDKYSYNEQFFGPGTRLTVL.

This clone was picked up one time. The chain recombines TRBV6-1 with TRBJ2-7, with TRBD2 matching over 9 bases. Germline trimming cut 10 bases from V and 11 bases from J; bases unmatched to any gene: 15. Germline V gene sequence: CDR1 MNHNS, CDR2 SASEGT. The CDR3 runs 13 residues. CDR3: CATTSTAGGLEYF. The CDR3 nucleotides read TGTGCCACCACATCGACGGCGGGAGGGCTTGAGTACTTC.

The V gene is TRBV5-1, the J gene TRBJ2-7, with D perhaps TRBD2 (7 bases). Per germline, CDR1 SGHRS and CDR2 YFSETQ. This CDR3 contains 13 residues. V was trimmed by 3 bases and J by 6 bases, leaving 13 bases between them. In DNA form, the CDR3 reads TGCGCCAGCAGCTGGGGGCCGGGGGGCGAGCAGTACTTC. Translation gives CASSWGPGGEQYF. Variable domain in full (rest from reference TRBV5-1 and TRBJ2-7): KAGVTQTPRYLIKTRGQQVTLSCSPISGHRSVSWYQQTPGQGLQFLFEYFSETQRNKGNFPGRFSGRQFSNSRSEMNVSTLELGDSALYLCASSWGPGGEQYFGPGTRLTVT.

The rearrangement uses TRBV6-5 and TRBJ1-3, with 8 nucleotides matching TRBD1. In germline, CDR1 is MNHEY, CDR2 SVGAGI. This CDR3 has 15 amino acids. V was pared by 4 bases and J by 0 bases, with 2 bases of the junction left unmatched. Here the CDR3 DNA reads TGTGCCAGCAGTTTCACAGGGGGCTCTGGAAACACCATATATTTT. Amino acids: CASSFTGGSGNTIYF.

V and J are TRBV5-1 and TRBJ1-2, with TRBD1 as a possible D gene (6 bases). The CDR3 runs 14 residues. Trimming removed 5 bases from V and 2 bases from J, with 13 bases in between. Germline loops: CDR1 SGHRS, CDR2 YFSETQ. The CDR3 is CASRSPGQNYGYTF. Written as DNA, the CDR3 is TGCGCCAGCAGATCCCCCGGACAGAACTATGGCTACACCTTC. Variable domain in full (rest from reference TRBV5-1 and TRBJ1-2): KAGVTQTPRYLIKTRGQQVTLSCSPISGHRSVSWYQQTPGQGLQFLFEYFSETQRNKGNFPGRFSGRQFSNSRSEMNVSTLELGDSALYLCASRSPGQNYGYTFGSGTRLTVV.

The V call is TRBV27, the J call TRBJ2-1; D is unresolved. The CDR3 runs 12 residues. Germline V CDR1 and CDR2: MNHEY, SMNVEV (reference sequence). Trimming removed 5 bases from V and 10 bases from J, with 12 bases in between. CDR3 in amino acids: CASSPLRGEQFF. In DNA, the CDR3 is TGTGCCAGCAGTCCCCTCCGCGGAGAGCAGTTCTTC.

This sequence joins TRBV25-1 and TRBJ1-5; TRBD1 is a possible D gene (5 bases). Germline CDR1 reads MGHDK; CDR2 reads SYGVNS. The CDR3 extends over 14 amino acids. V was clipped by 1 base and J by 11 bases, with 15 bases between them. The CDR3 sequence: CASSEWGTNRAQHF. The CDR3 coding sequence is TGTGCCAGCAGTGAATGGGGCACCAATCGAGCCCAGCATTTT.

J is TRBJ2-1 and V is TRBV2; D is unresolved. Looked up from germline, CDR1 is SNHLY and CDR2 is FYNNEI. The ends were cut back, 6 bases at V and 3 bases at J, with 15 bases in the middle. The CDR3 is 15 amino acids. CDR3 in amino acids: CASSALLRGYNEQFF. The CDR3 DNA reads TGTGCCAGCAGCGCCCTACTCCGTGGCTACAATGAGCAGTTCTTC.

The chain joins TRBV7-7 to TRBJ2-2; possibly TRBD1 for D (5 bases). CDR1 is SSHAT, CDR2 FNYEAQ, per germline (reference sequence). V was cut by 2 bases and J by 0 bases, with 10 bases left in between. This CDR3 is 16 amino acids long. The CDR3 protein is CASSLRGLANTGELFF. Here the CDR3 DNA reads TGTGCCAGCAGCTTAAGGGGTTTAGCGAACACCGGGGAGCTGTTTTTT.

This clone has more than one count but fewer than ten. The J gene is TRBJ2-6, the V gene TRBV2; TRBD1 might be the D (6 bases). CDR3 size: 15 residues. Trimming shortened V by 5 bases and J by 2 bases, and 10 bases separated the two germline ends. Germline values: CDR1 SNHLY, CDR2 FYNNEI. The CDR3 loop reads CASSITGTGANVLTF. DNA of the CDR3: TGTGCCAGCAGTATTACAGGGACTGGGGCCAACGTCCTGACTTTC. Combining the CDR3 with reference TRBV2 and TRBJ2-6 gives the whole variable domain EPEVTQTPSHQVTQMGQEVILRCVPISNHLYFYWYRQILGQKVEFLVSFYNNEISEKSEIFDDQFSVERPDGSNFTLKIRSTKLEDSAMYFCASSITGTGANVLTFGAGSRLTVL.

At least ten counts were recorded for this clone. This rearrangement joins TRBV28 to TRBJ2-5; 8 bases match TRBD2. The CDR3 totals 15 residues. The V segment lost 3 bases and the J segment 5 bases; nucleotides outside the gene matches: 8. The germline CDR1 and CDR2 sequences are MDHEN and SYDVKM. In DNA, the CDR3 is TGTGCCAGCAGTTTGGGAGCGGGAGAGGATGAGACCCAGTACTTC. Residues: CASSLGAGEDETQYF.